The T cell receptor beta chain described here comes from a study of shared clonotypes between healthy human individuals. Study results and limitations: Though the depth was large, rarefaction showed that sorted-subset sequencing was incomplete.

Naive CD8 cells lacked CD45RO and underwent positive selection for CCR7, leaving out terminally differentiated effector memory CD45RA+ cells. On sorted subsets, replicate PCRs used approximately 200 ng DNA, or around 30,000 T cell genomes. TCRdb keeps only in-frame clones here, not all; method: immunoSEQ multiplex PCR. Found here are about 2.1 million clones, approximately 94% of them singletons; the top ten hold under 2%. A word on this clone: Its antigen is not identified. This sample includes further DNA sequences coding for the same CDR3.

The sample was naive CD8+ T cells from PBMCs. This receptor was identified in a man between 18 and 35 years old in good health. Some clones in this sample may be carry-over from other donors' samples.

In nucleotides, the CDR3 is TGTGCCAGCAGTTCCACAGGGGGCGCGTACGAGCAGTACTTC. Its translation: CASSSTGGAYEQYF. The chain employs TRBV27 and TRBJ2-7, with 9 bases lining up with TRBD1. CDR1 and CDR2 (germline): MNHEY, SMNVEV (reference sequence). The V segment lost 4 bases and the J segment 4 bases; nucleotides outside the gene matches: 5. The length of the CDR3 is 14 residues.